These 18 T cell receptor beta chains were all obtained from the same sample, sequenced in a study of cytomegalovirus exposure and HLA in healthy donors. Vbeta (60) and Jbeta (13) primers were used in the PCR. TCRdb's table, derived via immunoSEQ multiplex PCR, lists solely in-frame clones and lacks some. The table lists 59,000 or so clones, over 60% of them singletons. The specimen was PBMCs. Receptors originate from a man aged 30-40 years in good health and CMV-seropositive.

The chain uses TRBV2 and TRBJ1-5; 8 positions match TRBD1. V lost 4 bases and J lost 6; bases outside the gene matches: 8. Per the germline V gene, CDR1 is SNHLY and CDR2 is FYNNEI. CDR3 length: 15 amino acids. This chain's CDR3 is CASSGETGVFQPQHF. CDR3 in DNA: TGTGCCAGCAGTGGGGAGACAGGGGTATTTCAGCCCCAGCATTTT.

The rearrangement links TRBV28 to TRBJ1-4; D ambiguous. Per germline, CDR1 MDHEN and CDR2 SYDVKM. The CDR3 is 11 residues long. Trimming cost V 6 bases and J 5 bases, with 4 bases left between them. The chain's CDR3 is CASSRNEKLFF. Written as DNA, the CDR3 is TGTGCCAGCAGCCGGAATGAAAAACTGTTTTTT.

As DNA, the CDR3 is TGTGCCAGCAGCTTAGAGCTAGCGGGGGGAAGAACCGGGGAGCTGTTTTTT. It codes for CASSLELAGGRTGELFF. The V call is TRBV11-2, the J call TRBJ2-2, with 11 nucleotides matching TRBD2. The CDR3 has 17 residues. Germline V gene lookup returns CDR1 SGHAT and CDR2 FQNNGV. The J segment lost 5 bases and the V segment lost 0 bases, leaving 5 bases of the junction unmatched.

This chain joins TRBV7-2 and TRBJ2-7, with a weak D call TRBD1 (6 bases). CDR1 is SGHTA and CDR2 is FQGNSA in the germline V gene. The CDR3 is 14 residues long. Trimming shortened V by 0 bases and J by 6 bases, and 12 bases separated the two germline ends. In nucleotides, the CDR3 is TGTGCCAGCAGCTTAGCTGCAGGGGAGCGCGAGCAGTACTTC. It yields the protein CASSLAAGEREQYF. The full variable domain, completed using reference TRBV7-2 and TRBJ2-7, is GAGVSQSPSNKVTEKGKDVELRCDPISGHTALYWYRQSLGQGLEFLIYFQGNSAPDKSGLPSDRFSAERTGGSVSTLTIQRTQQEDSAVYLCASSLAAGEREQYFGPGTRLTVT.

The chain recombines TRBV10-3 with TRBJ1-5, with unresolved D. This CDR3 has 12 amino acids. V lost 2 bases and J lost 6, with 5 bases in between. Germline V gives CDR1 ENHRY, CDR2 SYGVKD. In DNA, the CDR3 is TGTGCCATCAGTGAGGGGCGTCAGCCCCAGCATTTT. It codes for CAISEGRQPQHF.

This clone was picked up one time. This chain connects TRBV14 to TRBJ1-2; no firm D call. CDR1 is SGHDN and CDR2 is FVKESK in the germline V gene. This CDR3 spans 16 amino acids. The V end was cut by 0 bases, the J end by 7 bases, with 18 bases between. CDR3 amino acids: CASSQEYGEFDRGYTF. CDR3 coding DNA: TGTGCCAGCAGCCAAGAGTATGGGGAGTTTGATCGTGGCTACACCTTC.

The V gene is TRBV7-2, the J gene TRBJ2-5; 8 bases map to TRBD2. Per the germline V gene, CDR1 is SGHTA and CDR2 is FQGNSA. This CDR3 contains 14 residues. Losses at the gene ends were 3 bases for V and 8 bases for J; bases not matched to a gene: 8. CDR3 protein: CASSFSGVRGTQYF. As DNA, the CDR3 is TGTGCCAGCAGCTTTAGCGGGGTCCGGGGTACCCAGTACTTC. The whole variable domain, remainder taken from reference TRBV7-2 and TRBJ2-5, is GAGVSQSPSNKVTEKGKDVELRCDPISGHTALYWYRQSLGQGLEFLIYFQGNSAPDKSGLPSDRFSAERTGGSVSTLTIQRTQQEDSAVYLCASSFSGVRGTQYFGPGTRLLVL.

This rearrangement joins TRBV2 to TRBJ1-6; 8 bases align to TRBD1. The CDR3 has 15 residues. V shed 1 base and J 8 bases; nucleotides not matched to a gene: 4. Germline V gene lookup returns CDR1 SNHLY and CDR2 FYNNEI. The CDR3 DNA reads TGTGCCAGCAGTGAAGACGGCAGGGGGCATTCACCCCTCCACTTT. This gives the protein CASSEDGRGHSPLHF.

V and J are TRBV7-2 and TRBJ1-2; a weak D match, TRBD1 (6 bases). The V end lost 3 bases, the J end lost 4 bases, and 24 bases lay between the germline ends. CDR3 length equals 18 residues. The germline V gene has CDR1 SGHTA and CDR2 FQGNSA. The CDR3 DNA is TGTGCCAGCAGCTTTACCCCGATGGCGGACAGAATGCCCTATGGCTACACCTTC. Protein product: CASSFTPMADRMPYGYTF.

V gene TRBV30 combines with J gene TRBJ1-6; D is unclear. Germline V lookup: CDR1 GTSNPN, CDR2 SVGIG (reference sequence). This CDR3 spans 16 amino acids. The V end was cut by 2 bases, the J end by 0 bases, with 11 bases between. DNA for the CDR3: TGTGCCTGGAGTCAGGAGGTGAGCTCCTATAATTCACCCCTCCACTTT. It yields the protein CAWSQEVSSYNSPLHF. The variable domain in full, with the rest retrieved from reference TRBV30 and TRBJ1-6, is SQTIHQWPATLVQPVGSPLSLECTVEGTSNPNLYWYRQAAGRGLQLLFYSVGIGQISSEVPQNLSASRPQDRQFILSSKKLLLSDSGFYLCAWSQEVSSYNSPLHFGNGTRLTVT.

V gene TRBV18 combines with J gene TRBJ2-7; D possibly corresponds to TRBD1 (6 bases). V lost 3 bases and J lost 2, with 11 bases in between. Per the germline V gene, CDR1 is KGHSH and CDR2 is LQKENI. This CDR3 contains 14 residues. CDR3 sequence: CASSPEDRTYEQYF. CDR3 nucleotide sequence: TGTGCCAGCTCACCGGAAGACAGGACCTACGAGCAGTACTTC. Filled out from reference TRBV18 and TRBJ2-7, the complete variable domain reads NAGVMQNPRHLVRRRGQEARLRCSPMKGHSHVYWYRQLPEEGLKFMVYLQKENIIDESGMPKERFSAEFPKEGPSILRIQQVVRGDSAAYFCASSPEDRTYEQYFGPGTRLTVT.

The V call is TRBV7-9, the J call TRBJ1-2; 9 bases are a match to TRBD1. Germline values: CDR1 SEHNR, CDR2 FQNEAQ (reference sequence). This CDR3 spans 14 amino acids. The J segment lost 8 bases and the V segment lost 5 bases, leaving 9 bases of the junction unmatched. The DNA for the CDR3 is TGTGCCAGCAGCCCGCACAGGGGGCCGGGGGGCTACACCTTC. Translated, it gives CASSPHRGPGGYTF.

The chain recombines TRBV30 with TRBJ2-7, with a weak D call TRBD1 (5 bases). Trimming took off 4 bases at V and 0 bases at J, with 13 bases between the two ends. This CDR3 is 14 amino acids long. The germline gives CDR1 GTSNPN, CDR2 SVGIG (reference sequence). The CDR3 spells CAWIPGSSSYEQYF. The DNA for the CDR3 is TGTGCCTGGATCCCAGGGTCGAGCTCCTACGAGCAGTACTTC. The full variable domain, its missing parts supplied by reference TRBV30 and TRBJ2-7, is SQTIHQWPATLVQPVGSPLSLECTVEGTSNPNLYWYRQAAGRGLQLLFYSVGIGQISSEVPQNLSASRPQDRQFILSSKKLLLSDSGFYLCAWIPGSSSYEQYFGPGTRLTVT.

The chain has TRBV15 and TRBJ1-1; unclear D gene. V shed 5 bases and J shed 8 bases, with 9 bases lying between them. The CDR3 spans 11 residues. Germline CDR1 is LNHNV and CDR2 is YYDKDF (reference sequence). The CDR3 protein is CATSGPGEAFF. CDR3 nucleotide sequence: TGTGCCACCAGCGGCCCCGGGGAAGCTTTCTTT.

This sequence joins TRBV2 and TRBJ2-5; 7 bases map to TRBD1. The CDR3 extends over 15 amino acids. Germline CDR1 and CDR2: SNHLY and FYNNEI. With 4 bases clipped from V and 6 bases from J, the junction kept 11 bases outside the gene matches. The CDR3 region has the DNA TGTGCCAGCAGTGCCGGGGCAGGGGGAAGGAAGACCCAGTACTTC. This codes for CASSAGAGGRKTQYF.

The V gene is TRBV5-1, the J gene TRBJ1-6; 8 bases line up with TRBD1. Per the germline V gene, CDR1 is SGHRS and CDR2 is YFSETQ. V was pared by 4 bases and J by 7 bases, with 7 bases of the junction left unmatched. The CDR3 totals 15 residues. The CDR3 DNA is TGCGCCAGCAGCCCCACGGACAGGGTGAATTCACCCCTCCACTTT. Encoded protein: CASSPTDRVNSPLHF.

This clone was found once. CDR3 DNA sequence: TGTGCCAGTAGTACCAACGCGGGACAGGTGGGGACCCAGTACTTC. It translates to CASSTNAGQVGTQYF. V gene TRBV19 combines with J gene TRBJ2-5, with TRBD1 matching over 8 bases. Germline CDR1 LNHDA, CDR2 SQIVND (reference sequence). Germline trimming cut 4 bases from V and 7 bases from J; bases unmatched to any gene: 11. The CDR3 is 15 residues long.

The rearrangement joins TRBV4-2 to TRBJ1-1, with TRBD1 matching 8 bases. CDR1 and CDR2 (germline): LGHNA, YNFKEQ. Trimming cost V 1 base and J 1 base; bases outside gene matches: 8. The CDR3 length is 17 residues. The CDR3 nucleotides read TGTGCCAGCAGCCAAGTTGGACAGGGAATCAAGAACACTGAAGCTTTCTTT. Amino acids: CASSQVGQGIKNTEAFF.